The 19 T cell receptor beta chains presented below share a single source sample, sequenced in a study of molecular identifiers for immune sequencing clone quantification. A single record per CDR3 protein comes from TCRdb applying MiXCR to the PCR reads. This sample has hundreds of thousands of distinct CDR3 sequences, with 25% found just once. Sequenced material: naive CD8+ T cells from blood, with Jurkat cell RNA spiked in. Subset: FACS-sorted CD8+CD4-CCR7+CD45RA+ naive T cells. Receptor source: a human donor in good health. Some libraries in this study had Jurkat cell RNA spiked in.

This clonotype was detected a few times. The V and J genes are TRBV29-1 and TRBJ2-1; 13 positions match TRBD2. V was clipped by 4 bases and J by 5 bases; unmatched bases: 5. The CDR3 loop spans 15 amino acids. Germline V lookup: CDR1 SQVTM, CDR2 ANQGSEA. CDR3 coding DNA: TGCAGCGTTGGACCGGGACTAGCGGGACACAATGAGCAGTTCTTC. Its protein is CSVGPGLAGHNEQFF.

This chain uses TRBV4-3 with TRBJ2-5, with D perhaps matching TRBD2 (6 bases). The CDR3 spans 15 residues. Germline CDR1 LGHNA, CDR2 YSLEER. The V end was cut by 1 base, the J end by 5 bases, with 14 bases between. CDR3 loop: CASSQARGSGETQYF. The CDR3 coding sequence is TGCGCCAGCAGCCAAGCCCGGGGGAGCGGCGAGACCCAGTACTTC.

The chain links TRBV5-1 to TRBJ1-2; 7 nucleotides match TRBD1. The V and J ends lost 3 bases and 4 bases, in that order; junction bases with no gene match: 6. Germline CDR1 SGHRS, CDR2 YFSETQ. The CDR3 sequence is 14 residues long. The CDR3 loop reads CASSSTGSPYGYTF. CDR3 coding DNA: TGCGCCAGCAGCTCGACAGGGTCTCCCTATGGCTACACCTTC.

Comment on this clonotype: This may come from a read error, since a much larger clone is one base off. The rearrangement joins TRBV6-2 or TRBV6-3 to TRBJ2-2; a possible D gene is TRBD2 (5 bases). Germline V lookup: CDR1 MNHEY, CDR2 SVGEGT. The CDR3 loop spans 12 amino acids. This CDR3 is CAGSWTFGELFF. The CDR3 DNA follows: TGTGCCGGCAGTTGGACTTTCGGGGAGCTGTTTTTT.

This clonotype has a count of ten or more. This chain links TRBV7-6 with TRBJ2-7; possible D gene TRBD1, 6 bases. Trimming took off 1 base at V and 2 bases at J, with 12 bases between the two ends. Germline V gene lookup returns CDR1 SGHVS and CDR2 FNYEAQ. There are 15 residues in the CDR3. CDR3 sequence: CASSLGTATTYEQYF. The CDR3 DNA sequence: TGTGCCAGCAGCTTAGGGACAGCTACCACCTACGAGCAGTACTTC.

Worth noting for this clonotype: A much bigger clone sits one base away, suggesting this may be a read error. This is likely a read error, given that the CDR3 carries no conserved phenylalanine or tryptophan at its end. The chain carries TRBV29-1 and TRBJ1-2; TRBD1 is a possible D gene (6 bases). Germline V gene sequence: CDR1 SQVTM, CDR2 ANQGSEA. The CDR3 consists of 15 residues. V lost 4 bases and J lost 0, with 15 bases in between. The CDR3, as DNA: TGCAGCGTTGTTGGGAAGGGACATACTAACTATGGCTACACCCTC. Residues: CSVVGKGHTNYGYTL.

CDR3 sequence reads: CASSLRGQGVGGYTF. CDR3 DNA: TGTGCCAGCAGCCTCAGGGGACAGGGGGTTGGTGGCTACACCTTC. The rearrangement uses TRBV27 and TRBJ1-2; TRBD1 aligns across 11 bases. Germline V lookup: CDR1 MNHEY, CDR2 SMNVEV (reference sequence). CDR3 size: 15 residues. V was pared by 6 bases and J by 7 bases, with 10 bases of the junction left unmatched.

About this clonotype: A much bigger clone sits one base away, suggesting this may be a read error. This chain joins TRBV5-4 and TRBJ2-1, with a tentative D call TRBD1 (6 bases). CDR3 length: 15 residues. Looked up from germline, CDR1 is SGHNT and CDR2 is YYREEE (reference sequence). Trimming stripped 1 base from V and 10 bases from J, with 18 bases between. The CDR3 DNA reads as TGTGCCAGCAGCTTGTCGGCAGGGGCGGAGTACGAGCAGTTCTTC. It encodes CASSLSAGAEYEQFF.

This clonotype was counted ten times or more. The rearrangement joins TRBV29-1 to TRBJ2-7, with a tentative D call TRBD1 (6 bases). The CDR3 has 16 residues. Trimming removed 0 bases at V and 2 bases at J, with 17 bases between. Germline lookup yields CDR1 SQVTM and CDR2 ANQGSEA. CDR3 region: CSVEDKDRRGTYEQYF. The CDR3 nucleotides read TGCAGCGTTGAAGATAAGGACCGAAGGGGGACCTACGAGCAGTACTTC.

As concerns this clonotype: One base away lies a much larger clone, so this may be a sequencing read error. This sequence joins TRBV4-1 and TRBJ1-1, with D unclear. Germline V gene sequence: CDR1 MGHRA, CDR2 YSYEKL. This CDR3 spans 15 amino acids. The V end lost 0 bases, the J end lost 10 bases, and 18 bases lay between the germline ends. Written as DNA, the CDR3 is TGCGCCAGCAGCCAAGATTTCGGGGTGTTGGGTGGAGCTTTCTTT. Its translation: CASSQDFGVLGGAFF.

Note on this clonotype: Relative to the germline gene, one junction end is altered; a read error may explain this. CDR3 in amino acids: CAISGTSGGTNTQYF. CDR3 nucleotides: TGTGCCATCAGTGGCACTAGCGGGGGCACAAATACGCAGTATTTT. The chain recombines TRBV10-3 with TRBJ2-3, with TRBD2 matching 11 bases. CDR3 length: 15 amino acids. The V gene's germline CDR1 is ENHRY and CDR2 SYGVKD.

The V gene is TRBV20-1, the J gene TRBJ2-5; D is unclear. This CDR3 contains 12 residues. CDR1 and CDR2 (germline): DFQATT, SNEGSKA (reference sequence). V dropped 5 bases and J dropped 13 bases, with 20 bases sitting between them. CDR3 loop: CSAGLPMSPPYF. The CDR3 DNA is TGCAGTGCTGGTCTTCCTATGAGCCCGCCGTACTTC.

The J gene is TRBJ1-4, the V gene TRBV20-1; no definite D call. V was clipped by 3 bases and J by 5 bases, with 10 bases between them. The CDR3 is 13 amino acids. The germline CDR1 and CDR2 sequences are DFQATT and SNEGSKA (reference sequence). The CDR3, as DNA: TGCAGTGCTAGTCGGCAGTGGAATGAAAAACTGTTTTTT. It specifies CSASRQWNEKLFF.

The gene calls are TRBV30 and TRBJ1-1; maybe TRBD1 (5 bases). CDR3 length equals 15 residues. V gave up 7 bases and J gave up 7 bases, with 25 bases separating them. The germline CDR1 and CDR2 sequences are GTSNPN and SVGIG (reference sequence). This CDR3 reads CASIRITGLPVEAFF. CDR3 in DNA: TGTGCCTCAATTAGGATTACAGGCCTCCCCGTTGAAGCTTTCTTT.

In its sample, this clonotype was seen a few times. The V and J genes are TRBV11-2 and TRBJ2-5, with 14 bases aligning to TRBD2. This CDR3 has 16 residues. Per the germline V gene, CDR1 is SGHAT and CDR2 is FQNNGV. V shed 2 bases and J 5 bases; nucleotides not matched to a gene: 4. This chain's CDR3 is CASSLPTSGGDETQYF. The CDR3 region has the DNA TGTGCCAGCAGCTTACCGACTAGCGGGGGGGATGAGACCCAGTACTTC.

Notes on this clonotype: A much larger clone is a single base away; this may be a read error. The genes are TRBV5-6 and TRBJ1-5; D not certain. The CDR3 is 14 amino acids. Germline loops: CDR1 SGHDT, CDR2 YYEEEE. CDR3 residues: CASSAGRQGQPRHF. The CDR3 DNA reads TGTGCCAGCAGCGCTGGACGTCAAGGTCAGCCCCGGCATTTT.

As concerns this clonotype: The CDR3 ends on some other residue instead of the conserved phenylalanine or tryptophan, so this is likely a read error. V gene TRBV20-1 combines with J gene TRBJ2-7; 8 bases are shared with TRBD1. This CDR3 contains 13 residues. V gave up 3 bases and J gave up 6 bases; unmatched junction bases: 7. The germline gives CDR1 DFQATT, CDR2 SNEGSKA (reference sequence). CDR3 nucleotides: TGCAGTGCTAGCAGGGACAGGCCCGGCGAGCAGTACTCC. Amino acid sequence: CSASRDRPGEQYS.

A word on this clonotype: This sequence may be a read error, since a much larger clone differs from it by one base. It is likely a read error, because the conserved phenylalanine at the end of the CDR3 is missing. The chain carries TRBV11-2 and TRBJ2-7; D is ambiguous. Germline V gives CDR1 SGHAT, CDR2 FQNNGV. Trimming shortened V by 5 bases and J by 5 bases, and 10 bases separated the two germline ends. CDR3 size: 12 residues. The DNA for the CDR3 is TGTGCCAGCAGCCCCCGGGTCCACGAGCAGTACCTC. Encoded protein: CASSPRVHEQYL.

There are many counts of this clonotype. This rearrangement joins TRBV6-4 to TRBJ1-1, with 7 bases aligning to TRBD1. Trimming removed 3 bases from V and 3 bases from J; junction bases left unmatched: 4. Germline V CDR1 and CDR2: MRHNA, SNTAGT. The CDR3 is made up of 14 amino acids. CDR3 amino acids: CASSEWQGDTEAFF. The CDR3 nucleotides are TGTGCCAGCAGTGAGTGGCAGGGGGACACTGAAGCTTTCTTT.